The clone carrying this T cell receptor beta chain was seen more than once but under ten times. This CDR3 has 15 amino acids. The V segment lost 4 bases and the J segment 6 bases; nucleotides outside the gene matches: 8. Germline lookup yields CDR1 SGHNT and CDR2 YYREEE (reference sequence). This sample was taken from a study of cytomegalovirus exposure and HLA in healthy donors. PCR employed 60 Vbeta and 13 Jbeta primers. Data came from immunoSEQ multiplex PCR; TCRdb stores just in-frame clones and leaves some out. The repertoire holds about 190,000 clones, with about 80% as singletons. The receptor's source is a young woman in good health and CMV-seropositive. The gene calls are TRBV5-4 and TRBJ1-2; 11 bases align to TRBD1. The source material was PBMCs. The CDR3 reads CASSAPGQGADGYTF. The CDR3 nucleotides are TGTGCCAGCAGCGCCCCCGGACAGGGGGCTGATGGCTACACCTTC.